This T cell receptor beta chain was captured by sequencing in a study of PD-L1 blockade in urothelial cancer. On the study more broadly: Blood samples contained a median 141,255 T cells.

The sample's time point: pretreatment peripheral blood. Sample numbers ranged from 1 to 8 per patient, encompassing pretreatment and on-treatment collections. The germline CDR1 and CDR2 sequences are MNHNS and SASEGT. The CDR3 is made up of 14 amino acids. Trimming removed 1 base from V and 2 bases from J, with 9 bases in between. Synthetic TCR analog templates were spiked into all PCRs individually. Repertoires were generated with immunoSEQ multiplex PCR, while TCRdb's copy carries only in-frame clones and drops some. The sample comprises 90,000 or so clones, around 87% of which are singletons, and 1.5% to 2% rests with the top ten.

This chain links TRBV6-1 with TRBJ2-7; D might be TRBD2 (5 bases). The sequencing here drew on PBMCs, taken around atezolizumab (anti-PD-L1) treatment. This clonotype was obtained from a man between 60 and 70 years old with urothelial cancer. DNA of the CDR3: TGTGCCAGCAGTGAAGGTGGACTGCCCTACGAGCAGTACTTC. The encoded protein is CASSEGGLPYEQYF.